This TCR beta chain appears in the sequencing data of a study of shared clonotypes between healthy human individuals. Naive CD8 cells lacked CD45RO and underwent positive selection for CCR7, leaving out terminally differentiated effector memory CD45RA+ cells. Study-level points and caveats: Among non-shared clonotypes, generation probabilities were lower than among those shared by all four donors.

As to this clone: Its antigen is unidentified.

This CDR3 contains 13 residues. Germline V gives CDR1 MNHEY, CDR2 SMNVEV (reference sequence). V lost 6 bases to trimming and J lost 6 bases; unmatched junction nucleotides: 6. Generated by immunoSEQ multiplex PCR, the TCRdb table keeps only in-frame clones and is missing some. The table has more than 550,000 clones, roughly 94% seen once. The chain uses TRBV27 and TRBJ2-3; 7 positions agree with TRBD1. The TCR was taken from a man aged 25-40 years in good health. Sequencing input: naive CD8+ T cells sorted from blood. In DNA form, the CDR3 reads TGTGCCAGCAGCCGTGGGACAGCCGATACGCAGTATTTT. This gives the protein CASSRGTADTQYF.